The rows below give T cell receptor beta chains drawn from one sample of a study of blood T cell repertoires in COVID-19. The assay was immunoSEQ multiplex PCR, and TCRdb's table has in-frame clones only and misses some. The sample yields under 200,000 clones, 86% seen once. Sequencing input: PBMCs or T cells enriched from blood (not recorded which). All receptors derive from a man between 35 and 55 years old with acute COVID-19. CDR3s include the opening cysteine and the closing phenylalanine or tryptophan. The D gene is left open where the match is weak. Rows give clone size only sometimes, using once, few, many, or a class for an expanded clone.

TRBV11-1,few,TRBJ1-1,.,CASSLRGPVKNTEAFF,TGTGCCAGCAGCCTAAGGGGCCCGGTTAAGAACACTGAAGCTTTCTTT
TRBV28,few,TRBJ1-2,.,CASSLEQGYGRVYGYTF,TGTGCCAGCAGTTTAGAACAGGGTTATGGTCGGGTCTATGGCTACACCTTC
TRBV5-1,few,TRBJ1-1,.,CASSLGQRPMNTEAFF,TGCGCCAGCAGCTTGGGACAGCGACCCATGAACACTGAAGCTTTCTTT
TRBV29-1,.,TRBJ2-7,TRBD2,CSGLREAEDNEQYF,TGCAGCGGACTCCGGGAGGCCGAGGATAACGAGCAGTACTTC
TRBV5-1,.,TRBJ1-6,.,CASSLSRISYNSPLHF,TGCGCCAGCAGCTTGTCTAGAATCTCCTATAATTCACCCCTCCACTTT
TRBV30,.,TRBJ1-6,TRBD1,CAWSRQGDSPLHF,TGTGCCTGGAGCAGACAGGGGGACTCACCCCTCCACTTT
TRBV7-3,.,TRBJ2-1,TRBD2,CASSLYGTALAGGENEQFF,TGTGCCAGCAGCTTATACGGGACCGCTCTGGCGGGAGGGGAAAATGAGCAGTTCTTC
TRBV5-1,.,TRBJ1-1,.,CASSLFAGTNTEAFF,TGCGCCAGCAGCTTGTTTGCGGGGACGAACACTGAAGCTTTCTTT
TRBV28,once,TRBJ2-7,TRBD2,CASGTSGTPSYEQYF,TGTGCCTCCGGGACTAGCGGGACTCCATCTTACGAGCAGTACTTC
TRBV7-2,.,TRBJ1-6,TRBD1,CASSLDRGYNSPLHF,TGTGCCAGCAGCTTAGACAGGGGTTATAATTCACCCCTCCACTTT
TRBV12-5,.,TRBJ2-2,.,CASAPTPGGELFF,TGTGCTAGTGCCCCTACCCCCGGCGGGGAGCTGTTTTTT
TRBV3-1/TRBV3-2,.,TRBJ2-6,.,CASSQRGTGANVLTF,TGTGCCAGCAGCCAGCGGGGGACAGGGGCCAACGTCCTGACTTTC
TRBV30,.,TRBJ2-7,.,CAWSWRLVAYEQYF,TGTGCCTGGAGTTGGCGACTCGTCGCCTACGAGCAGTACTTC
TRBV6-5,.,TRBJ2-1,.,CATLASYSYNEQFF,TGTGCCACCCTAGCCAGTTACTCCTACAATGAGCAGTTCTTC
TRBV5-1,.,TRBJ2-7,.,CASSLAILGKDSYEQYF,TGCGCCAGCAGCTTGGCGATACTAGGTAAAGACTCCTACGAGCAGTACTTC
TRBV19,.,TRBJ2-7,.,CASSSVSYEQYF,TGTGCCAGTAGTTCAGTTTCCTACGAGCAGTACTTC
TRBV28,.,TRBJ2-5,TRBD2,CASSSATAGGGETQYF,TGTGCCAGCAGTTCCGCTACAGCGGGAGGAGGAGAGACCCAGTACTTC
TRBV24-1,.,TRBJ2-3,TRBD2,CATSDLVAGGGTDTQYF,TGTGCCACCAGTGATTTAGTAGCGGGAGGGGGAACAGATACGCAGTATTTT
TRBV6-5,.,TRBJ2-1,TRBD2,CASSPPSGSENEQFF,TGTGCCAGCAGTCCTCCTAGCGGGAGCGAGAATGAGCAGTTCTTC
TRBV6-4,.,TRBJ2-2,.,CASSDEAGGELFF,TGTGCCAGCAGTGACGAGGCCGGCGGGGAGCTGTTTTTT
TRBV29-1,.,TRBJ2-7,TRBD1,CSVAQGVTYEQYF,TGCAGCGTCGCACAGGGGGTCACCTACGAGCAGTACTTC
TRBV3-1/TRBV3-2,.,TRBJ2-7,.,CASSQGRGSYEQYF,TGTGCCAGCAGCCAAGGGAGGGGTTCCTACGAGCAGTACTTC
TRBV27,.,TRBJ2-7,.,CASSLQGYEQYF,TGTGCCAGCAGTCTTCAGGGCTACGAGCAGTACTTC
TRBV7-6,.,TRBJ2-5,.,CASSLATSGGETQYF,TGTGCCAGCAGCTTAGCAACCAGCGGAGGGGAGACCCAGTACTTC
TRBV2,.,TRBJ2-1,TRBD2,CASSREGTSGNPNEQFF,TGTGCCAGCAGTAGAGAAGGCACTAGCGGGAACCCCAATGAGCAGTTCTTC
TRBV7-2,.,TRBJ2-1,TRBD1,CASSLDRGSYNEQFF,TGTGCCAGCAGTTTAGACAGGGGATCTTACAATGAGCAGTTCTTC
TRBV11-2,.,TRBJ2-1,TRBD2,CASSLEYGLAGNNEQFF,TGTGCCAGCAGCTTAGAGTATGGACTAGCGGGAAACAATGAGCAGTTCTTC
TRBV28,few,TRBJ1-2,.,CASTPPGGRRGNGYTF,TGTGCCAGCACCCCACCAGGCGGGCGCAGGGGTAATGGCTACACCTTC
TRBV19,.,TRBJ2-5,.,CASSLWGGEETQYF,TGTGCCAGTAGTCTCTGGGGCGGGGAAGAGACCCAGTACTTC
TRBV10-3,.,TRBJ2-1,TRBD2,CAIMVASGTNEQFF,TGTGCCATCATGGTGGCTAGCGGGACCAATGAGCAGTTCTTC
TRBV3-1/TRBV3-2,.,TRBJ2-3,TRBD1,CASSQGSRDRGQYF,TGTGCCAGCAGCCAAGGGAGCAGGGACAGGGGCCAGTATTTT
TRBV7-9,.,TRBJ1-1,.,CASSLAGPYTEAFF,TGTGCCAGCAGCTTGGCAGGGCCGTACACTGAAGCTTTCTTT
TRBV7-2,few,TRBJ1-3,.,CASSLGVGGSGNTIYF,TGTGCCAGCAGCTTAGGTGTGGGAGGGTCTGGAAACACCATATATTTT
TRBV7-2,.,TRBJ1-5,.,CASSFGDQPQHF,TGTGCCAGCAGCTTCGGAGATCAGCCCCAGCATTTT
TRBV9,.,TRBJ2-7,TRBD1,CASSSSGTGLEQYF,TGTGCCAGCAGCTCCTCCGGGACAGGCTTGGAGCAGTACTTC
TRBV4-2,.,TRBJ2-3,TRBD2,CASSRPREGQDTQYF,TGTGCCAGCAGCCGACCGCGGGAGGGACAAGATACGCAGTATTTT
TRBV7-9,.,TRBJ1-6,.,CASSLGAVDNSPLHF,TGTGCCAGCAGCTTAGGGGCAGTCGATAATTCACCCCTCCACTTT
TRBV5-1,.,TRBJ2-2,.,CTSSLATSPNTGELFF,TGCACCAGCAGCTTGGCGACTAGTCCGAACACCGGGGAGCTGTTTTTT
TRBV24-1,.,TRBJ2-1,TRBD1,CATSDRTLRTGEEQFF,TGTGCCACCAGTGACCGCACTCTTCGGACAGGGGAAGAGCAGTTCTTC
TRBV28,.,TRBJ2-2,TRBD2,CASSLGLAGVNGELFF,TGTGCCAGCAGTTTAGGACTAGCGGGAGTGAACGGGGAGCTGTTTTTT
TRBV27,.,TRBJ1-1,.,CASSFSSWNTEAFF,TGTGCCAGCAGTTTCTCTTCTTGGAACACTGAAGCTTTCTTT
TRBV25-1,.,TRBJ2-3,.,CASSVSGERSDTQYF,TGTGCCAGCAGTGTATCGGGAGAGCGGTCAGATACGCAGTATTTT
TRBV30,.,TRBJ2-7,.,CAWSVEAEQYF,TGTGCCTGGAGTGTGGAGGCCGAGCAGTACTTC
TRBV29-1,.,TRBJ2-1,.,CSVEDLIYRPSSYNEQFF,TGCAGCGTTGAAGATCTTATATACAGACCGTCCTCCTACAATGAGCAGTTCTTC
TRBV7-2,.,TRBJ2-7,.,CASSPKTGTTYEQYF,TGTGCCAGCAGCCCAAAAACAGGGACCACCTACGAGCAGTACTTC
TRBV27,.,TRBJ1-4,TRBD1,CASSPRQGSEKLFF,TGTGCCAGCAGTCCCCGACAGGGATCTGAAAAACTGTTTTTT
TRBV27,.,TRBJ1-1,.,CASTGVSIMNTEAFF,TGTGCCAGCACGGGGGTGTCAATTATGAACACTGAAGCTTTCTTT
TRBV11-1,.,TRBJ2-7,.,CASSLTGPQGEQYF,TGTGCCAGCAGCTTAACAGGCCCGCAGGGCGAGCAGTACTTC
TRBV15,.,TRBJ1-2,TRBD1,CATRRDRVDYGYTF,TGTGCCACCAGAAGAGACAGGGTAGACTATGGCTACACCTTC